Included here is one T cell receptor (beta chain) sequence, with context. Its antigen is not identified. This entry is derived from a study of CD8 T cells in Susac syndrome. Study information: When their blood was taken, patients with Susac syndrome were therapy-naive, taking corticosteroids, or taking intravenous immunoglobulin alone.

Deletions cut 2 bases from V and 2 bases from J, with 13 bases between. The CDR3 is made up of 14 amino acids. CDR1 and CDR2 from the germline V gene are DFQATT and SNEGSKA (reference sequence). General study findings and limits: That the number of individuals in its TCR sequencing and HLA analysis was relatively small was acknowledged by the study.

Random hexamers were used to reverse transcribe an amount of about 0.45 to 1 ug RNA. TCRdb passed the immunoSEQ multiplex PCR reads through MiXCR, listing each CDR3 protein once. The data show under 80,000 distinct CDR3 sequences, roughly 91% seen once. This TCR derives from a human donor with Susac syndrome. The source material was CD4+ T cells from PBMCs. The chain has TRBV20-1 and TRBJ2-7; possible D gene TRBD1, 6 bases. CDR3 loop: CSARRGHETYEQYF. CDR3 nucleotides: TGCAGTGCTAGAAGGGGACATGAGACCTACGAGCAGTACTTC.